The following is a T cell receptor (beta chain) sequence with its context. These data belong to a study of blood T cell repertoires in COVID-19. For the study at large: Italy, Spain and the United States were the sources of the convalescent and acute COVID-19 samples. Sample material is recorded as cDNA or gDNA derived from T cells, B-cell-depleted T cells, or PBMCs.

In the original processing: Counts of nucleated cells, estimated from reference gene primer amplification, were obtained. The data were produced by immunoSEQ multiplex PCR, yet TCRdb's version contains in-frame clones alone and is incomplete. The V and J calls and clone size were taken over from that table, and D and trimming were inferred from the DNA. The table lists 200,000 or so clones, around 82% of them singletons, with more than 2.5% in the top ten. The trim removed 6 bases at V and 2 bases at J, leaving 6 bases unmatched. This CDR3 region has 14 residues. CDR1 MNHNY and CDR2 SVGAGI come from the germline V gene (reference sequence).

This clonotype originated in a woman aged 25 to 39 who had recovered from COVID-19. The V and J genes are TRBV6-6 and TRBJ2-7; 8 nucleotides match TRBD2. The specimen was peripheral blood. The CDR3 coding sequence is TGTGCCAGCAGCTTGGGACTAGGGGCCTACGAGCAGTACTTC. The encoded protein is CASSLGLGAYEQYF.